The subject of this entry is one TCR beta chain. The antigen remains undetermined. The sample belongs to a study of graft-versus-host responses after intestinal transplantation. For the study at large: Those transplanted obtained multivisceral, liver-intestinal, or isolated intestinal grafts. Every recipient underwent anti-thymocyte globulin induction, then tacrolimus and steroids for two to four years. Study findings and constraints: Recipient marrow held GvH clones, some first seen in ileum or blood.

The CDR3 contains 16 residues. CDR1 SGHRS and CDR2 YFSETQ come from the germline V gene. V shed 1 base, J shed 3 bases, and the junction held 9 bases outside the gene matches. Sequencing was performed with immunoSEQ multiplex PCR; in TCRdb, only in-frame clones are kept and a portion is missing. The sample holds about 130,000 clones, roughly 91% seen once. The rearrangement joins TRBV5-1 to TRBJ2-7; 8 nucleotides match TRBD2. Sample: unstimulated CD4+ T cells sorted from spleen or lymph node cells, taken before intestinal transplant. The source of this sequence is a human donor who received an intestinal transplant. CDR3 bases: TGCGCCAGCAGCTTGACGACTAGCGTCCTCAACTACGAGCAGTACTTC. It translates to CASSLTTSVLNYEQYF.